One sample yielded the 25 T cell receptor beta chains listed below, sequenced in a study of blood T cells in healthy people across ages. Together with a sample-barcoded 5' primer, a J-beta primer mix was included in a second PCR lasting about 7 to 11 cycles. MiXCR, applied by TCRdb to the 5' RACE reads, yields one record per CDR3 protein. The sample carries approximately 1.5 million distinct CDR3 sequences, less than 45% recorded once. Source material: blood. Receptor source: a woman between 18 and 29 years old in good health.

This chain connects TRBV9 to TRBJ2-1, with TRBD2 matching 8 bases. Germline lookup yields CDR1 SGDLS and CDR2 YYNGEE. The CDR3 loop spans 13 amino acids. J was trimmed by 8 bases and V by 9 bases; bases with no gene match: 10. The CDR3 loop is CAIPRREVHEQFF. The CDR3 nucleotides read TGTGCCATCCCCCGGCGGGAGGTGCATGAGCAGTTCTTC.

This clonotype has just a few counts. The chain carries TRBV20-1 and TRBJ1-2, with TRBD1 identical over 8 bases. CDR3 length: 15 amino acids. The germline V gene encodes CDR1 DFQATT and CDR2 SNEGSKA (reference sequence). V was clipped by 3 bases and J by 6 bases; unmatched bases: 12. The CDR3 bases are TGCAGTGCTAGCGGACAGGGTGTGTCGAGAGATGGCTACACCTTC. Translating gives CSASGQGVSRDGYTF.

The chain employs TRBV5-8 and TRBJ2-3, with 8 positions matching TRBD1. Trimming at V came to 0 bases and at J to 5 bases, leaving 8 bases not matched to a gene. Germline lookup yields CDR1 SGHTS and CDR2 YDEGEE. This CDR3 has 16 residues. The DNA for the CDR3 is TGTGCCAGCAGCTTGGTGTTTGGACAGGGAGTAGATACGCAGTATTTT. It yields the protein CASSLVFGQGVDTQYF.

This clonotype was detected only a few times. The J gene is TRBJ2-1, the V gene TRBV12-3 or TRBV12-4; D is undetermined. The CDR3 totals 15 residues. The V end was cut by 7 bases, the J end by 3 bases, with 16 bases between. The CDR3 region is CASTSLGQFYNEQFF. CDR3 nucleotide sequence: TGTGCCAGCACTTCCCTCGGGCAGTTCTACAATGAGCAGTTCTTC.

CDR3 DNA sequence: TGCAGTGCTCTGACTCCCTACAATGAGCAGTACTTC. Translating gives CSALTPYNEQYF. The V gene is TRBV20-1, the J gene TRBJ2-5; D remains ambiguous. The CDR3 is made up of 12 amino acids. V gave up 5 bases and J gave up 11 bases, with 18 bases separating them. In germline, CDR1 is DFQATT, CDR2 SNEGSKA (reference sequence).

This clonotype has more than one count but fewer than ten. In nucleotides, the CDR3 is TGTGCCAGCAGCTTAGACAGGACTAGCGGCACCTACGAGCAGTACTTC. Residues: CASSLDRTSGTYEQYF. The rearrangement joins TRBV7-9 to TRBJ2-7; 10 positions match TRBD2. Germline assignment: CDR1 SEHNR and CDR2 FQNEAQ (reference sequence). Trimming took 1 base from V and 2 from J; bases not matched to a gene: 5. The CDR3 consists of 16 residues.

The CDR3 nucleotides are TGTGCTAGTGGTTTGGACAGGGTCTACGAGCAGTACTTC. Its protein is CASGLDRVYEQYF. The chain has TRBV12-5 and TRBJ2-7; possibly TRBD1 for D (6 bases). Germline V lookup: CDR1 LGHNT, CDR2 FRNRAP. The CDR3 is 13 amino acids. The V gene lost 1 base and the J gene lost 3 bases, with 7 bases spanning the gap. Filled out from reference TRBV12-5 and TRBJ2-7, the complete variable domain reads DARVTQTPRHKVTEMGQEVTMRCQPILGHNTVFWYRQTMMQGLELLAYFRNRAPLDDSGMPKDRFSAEMPDATLATLKIQPSEPRDSAVYFCASGLDRVYEQYFGPGTRLTVT.

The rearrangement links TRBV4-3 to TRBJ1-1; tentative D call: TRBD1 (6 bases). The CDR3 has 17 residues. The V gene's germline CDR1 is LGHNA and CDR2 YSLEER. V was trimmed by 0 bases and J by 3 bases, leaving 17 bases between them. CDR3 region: CASSQDLQGLFDTEAFF. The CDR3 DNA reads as TGCGCCAGCAGCCAAGATCTCCAGGGGCTATTCGACACTGAAGCTTTCTTT.

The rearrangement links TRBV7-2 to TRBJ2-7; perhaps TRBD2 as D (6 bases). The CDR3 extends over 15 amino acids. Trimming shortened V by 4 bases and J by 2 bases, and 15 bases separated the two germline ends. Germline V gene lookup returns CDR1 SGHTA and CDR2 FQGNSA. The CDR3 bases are TGTGCCAGCAGCTACCTGCTAGCGACCCCCTACGAGCAGTACTTC. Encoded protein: CASSYLLATPYEQYF.

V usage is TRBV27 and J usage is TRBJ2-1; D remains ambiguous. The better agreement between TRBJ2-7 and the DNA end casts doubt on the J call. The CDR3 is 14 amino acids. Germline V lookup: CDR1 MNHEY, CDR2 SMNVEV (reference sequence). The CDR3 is CASSSRRSYNEQYF. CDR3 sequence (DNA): TGTGCCAGCAGTTCCCGCAGATCCTACAATGAGCAGTACTTC.

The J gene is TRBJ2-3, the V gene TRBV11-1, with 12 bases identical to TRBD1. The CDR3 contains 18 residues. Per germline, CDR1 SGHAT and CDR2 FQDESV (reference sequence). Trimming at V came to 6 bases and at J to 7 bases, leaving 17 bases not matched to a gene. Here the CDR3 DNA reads TGTGCCAGCAGGAACCCACGCGCCGGGACAGGGGGCGAAAATACGCAGTATTTT. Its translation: CASRNPRAGTGGENTQYF.

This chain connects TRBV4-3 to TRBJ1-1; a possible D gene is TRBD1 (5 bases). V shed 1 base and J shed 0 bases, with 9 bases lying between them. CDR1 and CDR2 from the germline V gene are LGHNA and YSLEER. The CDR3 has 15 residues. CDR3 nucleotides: TGCGCCAGCAGCCAAGCGGGACGTATGAACACTGAAGCTTTCTTT. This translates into CASSQAGRMNTEAFF.

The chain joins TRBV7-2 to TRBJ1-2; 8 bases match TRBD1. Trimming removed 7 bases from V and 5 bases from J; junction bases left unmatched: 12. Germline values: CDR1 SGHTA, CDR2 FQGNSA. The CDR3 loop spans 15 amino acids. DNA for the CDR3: TGTGCCAGCACCGTTGACAGGGGAGTAGGATATGGCTACACCTTC. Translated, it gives CASTVDRGVGYGYTF.

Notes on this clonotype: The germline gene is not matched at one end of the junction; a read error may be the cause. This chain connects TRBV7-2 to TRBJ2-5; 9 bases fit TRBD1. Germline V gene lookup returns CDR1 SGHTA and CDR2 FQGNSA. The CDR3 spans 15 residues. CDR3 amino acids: CASSRNRGHQETRYF. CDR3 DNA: TGTGCCAGCAGCAGAAACAGGGGGCACCAAGAGACCCGGTACTTC.

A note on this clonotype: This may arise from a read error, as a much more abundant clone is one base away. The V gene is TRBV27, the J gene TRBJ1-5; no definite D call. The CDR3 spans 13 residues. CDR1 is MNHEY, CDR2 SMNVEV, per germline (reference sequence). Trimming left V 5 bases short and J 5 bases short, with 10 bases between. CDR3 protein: CASSVAGYQPQHF. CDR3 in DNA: TGTGCCAGCAGTGTAGCGGGGTATCAGCCCCAGCATTTT.

CDR3 loop: CSGWTSGSYNEQFF. As DNA, the CDR3 is TGCAGCGGGTGGACTAGCGGCTCCTACAATGAGCAGTTCTTC. V and J are TRBV29-1 and TRBJ2-1; 10 nucleotides align to TRBD2. The J segment lost 0 bases and the V segment lost 7 bases, leaving 3 bases of the junction unmatched. CDR1 and CDR2 (germline): SQVTM, ANQGSEA. The CDR3 runs to 14 residues.

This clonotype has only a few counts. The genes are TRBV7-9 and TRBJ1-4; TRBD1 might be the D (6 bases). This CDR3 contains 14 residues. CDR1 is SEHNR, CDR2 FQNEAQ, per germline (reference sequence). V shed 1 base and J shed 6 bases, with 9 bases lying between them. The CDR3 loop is CASSLGGAHEKLFF. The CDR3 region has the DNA TGTGCCAGCAGCTTAGGGGGGGCGCATGAAAAACTGTTTTTT. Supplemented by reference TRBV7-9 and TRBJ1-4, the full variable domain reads DTGVSQNPRHKITKRGQNVTFRCDPISEHNRLYWYRQTLGQGPEFLTYFQNEAQLEKSRLLSDRFSAERPKGSFSTLEIQRTEQGDSAMYLCASSLGGAHEKLFFGSGTQLSVL.

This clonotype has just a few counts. CDR3 loop: CASSLVAAAVWPQHF. CDR3 coding DNA: TGTGCCAGCAGTTTGGTTGCGGCAGCGGTATGGCCCCAGCATTTT. The gene calls are TRBV27 and TRBJ1-5; D ambiguous. Trimming took off 3 bases at V and 9 bases at J, with 18 bases between the two ends. From germline, CDR1 is MNHEY and CDR2 SMNVEV (reference sequence). The length of the CDR3 is 15 residues.

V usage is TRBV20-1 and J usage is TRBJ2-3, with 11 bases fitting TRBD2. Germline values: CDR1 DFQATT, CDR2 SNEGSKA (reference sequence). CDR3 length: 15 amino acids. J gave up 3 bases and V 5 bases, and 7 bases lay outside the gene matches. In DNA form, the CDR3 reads TGCAGTGCTGGGCTAGCGGGGGGAGGGACAGATACGCAGTATTTT. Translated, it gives CSAGLAGGGTDTQYF.

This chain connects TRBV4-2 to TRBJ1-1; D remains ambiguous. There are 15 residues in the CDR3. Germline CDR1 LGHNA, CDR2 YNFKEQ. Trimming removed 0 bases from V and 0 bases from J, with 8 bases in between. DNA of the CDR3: TGTGCCAGCAGCCAAGAAACGATCGTGAACACTGAAGCTTTCTTT. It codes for CASSQETIVNTEAFF.

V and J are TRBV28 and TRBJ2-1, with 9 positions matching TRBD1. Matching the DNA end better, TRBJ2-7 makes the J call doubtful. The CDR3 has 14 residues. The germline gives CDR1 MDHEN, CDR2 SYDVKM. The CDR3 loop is CASSLTGGPLEQYF. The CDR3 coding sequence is TGTGCCAGCAGTTTGACAGGGGGTCCCCTGGAGCAGTACTTC.

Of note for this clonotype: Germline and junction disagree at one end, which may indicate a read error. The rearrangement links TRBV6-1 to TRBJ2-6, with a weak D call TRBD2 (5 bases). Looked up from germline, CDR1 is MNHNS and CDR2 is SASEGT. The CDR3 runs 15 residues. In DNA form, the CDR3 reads TGTGCCGGCAGTGAAGGCGGGTCAGGGGCCAACGTCCTGACTTTC. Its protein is CAGSEGGSGANVLTF.

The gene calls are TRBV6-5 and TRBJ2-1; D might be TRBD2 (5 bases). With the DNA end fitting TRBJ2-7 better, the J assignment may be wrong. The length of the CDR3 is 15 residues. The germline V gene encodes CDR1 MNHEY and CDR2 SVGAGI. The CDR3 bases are TGTGCCAGCAGTTCCCACGGGGAGTCCTACAATGAGCAGTACTTC. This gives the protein CASSSHGESYNEQYF.

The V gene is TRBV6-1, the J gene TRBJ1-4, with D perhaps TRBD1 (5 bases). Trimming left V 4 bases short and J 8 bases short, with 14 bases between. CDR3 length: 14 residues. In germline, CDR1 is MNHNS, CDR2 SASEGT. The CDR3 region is CASSGGILGEKLFF. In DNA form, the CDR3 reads TGTGCCAGCAGTGGGGGGATTTTGGGCGAAAAACTGTTTTTT.

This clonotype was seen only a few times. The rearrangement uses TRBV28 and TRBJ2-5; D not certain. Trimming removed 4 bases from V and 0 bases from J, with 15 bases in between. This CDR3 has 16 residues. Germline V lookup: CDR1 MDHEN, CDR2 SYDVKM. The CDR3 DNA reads TGTGCCAGCAGTTCGACACTCAAAATGTACCAAGAGACCCAGTACTTC. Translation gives CASSSTLKMYQETQYF.